These T cell receptor beta chains were read from a single sample in a study of Ad26.COV2.S vaccination and SARS-CoV-2 variants. Profiled with immunoSEQ multiplex PCR; TCRdb holds only in-frame clones, not every one. The repertoire consists of a few hundred thousand clones, with 90% occurring once and the leading ten covering under 4.5%. The sample here was peripheral blood, taken in a trial of Ad26.COV2.S vaccine versus placebo. The origin of the receptors is a person between 18 and 60 years old who received the Ad26.COV2.S COVID-19 vaccine or a placebo. Both conserved end residues are part of each CDR3. The D gene is left open where the match is weak. The listing skips clone size in some rows; elsewhere it reads once, few, many or a size class.

clone size	J gene	V gene	D gene	CDR3 DNA	CDR3 protein
NA	TRBJ2-1	TRBV28	NA	TGTGCCAGCAGGGGCCCCTACAATGAGCAGTTCTTC	CASRGPYNEQFF
NA	TRBJ1-2	TRBV2	TRBD1	TGTGCCAGCAGTTTGGGACAGCTAGGTGGCTACACCTTC	CASSLGQLGGYTF
NA	TRBJ2-2	TRBV5-6	TRBD1	TGTGCCAGCAGGGAGGGACAGGGCAACGGGGAGCTGTTTTTT	CASREGQGNGELFF
NA	TRBJ2-5	TRBV2	TRBD1	TGTGCCAGCAGGGACCCGGGACAGGGAGGTTTCGGTGAAGAGACCCAGTACTTC	CASRDPGQGGFGEETQYF
NA	TRBJ2-7	TRBV5-1	NA	TGCGCCAGCAGGAACGAGCCGGGCTACGAGCAGTACTTC	CASRNEPGYEQYF
NA	TRBJ1-4	TRBV6-5	NA	TGTGCCAGCAGTTCAACTAATGAAAAACTGTTTTTT	CASSSTNEKLFF
NA	TRBJ1-1	TRBV4-1	TRBD1	TGCGCCAGCAGAGGGGCGAGAGTGGGACAGGGGAACACTGAAGCTTTCTTT	CASRGARVGQGNTEAFF
few	TRBJ2-5	TRBV2	NA	TGTGCCAGCAGTTCCGGGACGCAAGAGACCCAGTACTTC	CASSSGTQETQYF
NA	TRBJ1-5	TRBV28	TRBD1	TGTGCCAGCAGTGGGGACAGGGCGAGGGATCAGCCCCAGCATTTT	CASSGDRARDQPQHF
NA	TRBJ2-5	TRBV2	TRBD1	TGTGCCAGCAGGAGGGGACAGGCCAGCAGGGAGACCCAGTACTTC	CASRRGQASRETQYF
NA	TRBJ2-1	TRBV11-3	NA	TGTGCCAGCAGCTCTCAGGGCTTGGCTGATATGGATGAGCAGTTCTTC	CASSSQGLADMDEQFF
NA	TRBJ2-7	TRBV7-2	TRBD1	TGTGCCAGCAGCTTAGCGATGGGACAGGGGGCGTACGAGCAGTACTTC	CASSLAMGQGAYEQYF
NA	TRBJ2-5	TRBV2	NA	TGTGCCAGCGGGGTCAGGGCGCAAGAGACCCAGTACTTC	CASGVRAQETQYF
NA	TRBJ1-2	TRBV30	TRBD1	TGTGCCTGGAGTCATTTAGGAGGTCAGGGGGCTTCTGGCTACACCTTC	CAWSHLGGQGASGYTF
NA	TRBJ2-5	TRBV28	TRBD1	TGTGCCAGCAGCCAGGGACAGGTGGAGACCCAGTACTTC	CASSQGQVETQYF
NA	TRBJ1-2	TRBV6-5	NA	TGTGCCAGCAGTTACATGGGTACTAACTATGGCTACACCTTC	CASSYMGTNYGYTF
NA	TRBJ2-7	TRBV3-1/TRBV3-2	TRBD1	TGTGCCAGCAGCCCAGGACAGGGTTTGTACGAGCAGTACTTC	CASSPGQGLYEQYF
NA	TRBJ2-7	TRBV15	NA	TGTGCCACCAGCAGAGGATGGACGGAGTTCTCCTACGAGCAGTACTTC	CATSRGWTEFSYEQYF
NA	TRBJ2-1	TRBV18	NA	TGTGCCAGCTCACCAAGGGCCAGGGGCTATGAGCAGTTCTTC	CASSPRARGYEQFF
NA	TRBJ1-2	TRBV19	NA	TGTGCCAGTAGACGGGGCTATGGCTACACCTTC	CASRRGYGYTF
NA	TRBJ2-3	TRBV3-1/TRBV3-2	NA	TGTGCCAGCAGCCCCCCGGGCAGGGGCACAGATACGCAGTATTTT	CASSPPGRGTDTQYF
NA	TRBJ1-3	TRBV7-2	TRBD1	TGTGCCAGCAGCTTAGTGGACAGGTCTGGAAACACCATATATTTT	CASSLVDRSGNTIYF
NA	TRBJ2-7	TRBV9	NA	TGTGCCAGCAGCGTAGGATGGGACATCCCCTACGAGCAGTACTTC	CASSVGWDIPYEQYF
few	TRBJ2-2	TRBV19	NA	TGTGCCAGTAGTGCGGCGCAGGGGAACACCGGGGAGCTGTTTTTT	CASSAAQGNTGELFF
once	TRBJ2-2	TRBV11-1	NA	TGTGCCAGCAGCTTAGCGGCGCGCAACACCGGGGAGCTGTTTTTT	CASSLAARNTGELFF
NA	TRBJ2-3	TRBV28	TRBD2	TGTGCCAGCCTCCCGCCGGGACTAGCGGTCCCGGGCGGCACAGATACGCAGTATTTT	CASLPPGLAVPGGTDTQYF
NA	TRBJ2-1	TRBV29-1	TRBD2	TGCAGCGTTGAGAGGTACGGCGGGAGGGCCGATGAGCAGTTCTTC	CSVERYGGRADEQFF
NA	TRBJ2-5	TRBV19	NA	TGTGCCAGTAGGGGGTTGAGGATGGAGACCCAGTACTTC	CASRGLRMETQYF
NA	TRBJ2-3	TRBV30	NA	TGTGCCTGGAGTAGGGGAAGCACAGATACGCAGTATTTT	CAWSRGSTDTQYF
NA	TRBJ2-2	TRBV4-2	NA	TGTGCCAGCAGCCGCGGAAGGGTTAACACCGGGGAGCTGTTTTTT	CASSRGRVNTGELFF
NA	TRBJ2-5	TRBV5-6	TRBD1	TGTGCCAGCAGCCCCCTAACAGGGGGAGAGACCCAGTACTTC	CASSPLTGGETQYF
NA	TRBJ2-4	TRBV12-3/TRBV12-4	NA	TGTGCCAGCAGTCTTTCTAGCACGAACATTCAGTACTTC	CASSLSSTNIQYF
NA	TRBJ2-5	TRBV2	NA	TGTGCCAGCAGGGAGCGTGGCCAAGAGACCCAGTACTTC	CASRERGQETQYF
NA	TRBJ2-7	TRBV3-1/TRBV3-2	NA	TGTGCCAGCAGCCAAGGCAGGGTAGCCTACGAGCAGTACTTC	CASSQGRVAYEQYF
NA	TRBJ2-3	TRBV7-8	TRBD2	TGTGCCAGCAGCTTAAATAGCGGGAGGGATACGCAGTATTTT	CASSLNSGRDTQYF
once	TRBJ2-3	TRBV7-2	TRBD1	TGTGCCAGCAGCGCCCTAGGGGGCCCCTACACAGATACGCAGTATTTT	CASSALGGPYTDTQYF
NA	TRBJ2-7	TRBV28	NA	TGTGCCAGCAGTTTACCGGGACCGCCCTACGAGCAGTACTTC	CASSLPGPPYEQYF
NA	TRBJ1-2	TRBV27	TRBD1	TGTGCCAGCAGTCTATACAGGGGGAATGGCTACACCTTC	CASSLYRGNGYTF
NA	TRBJ2-7	TRBV27	TRBD2	TGTGCCAGTAGCGGGCCGGGGAACGAGCAGTACTTC	CASSGPGNEQYF
NA	TRBJ2-7	TRBV14	NA	TGTGCCAGCAGCCACCACCGGAAAGCAGCCGGGGACGAGCAGTACTTC	CASSHHRKAAGDEQYF
NA	TRBJ2-7	TRBV6-2/TRBV6-3	NA	TGTGCCAGCAGTTACGAAATGAGGACGAAACGGTACTTC	CASSYEMRTKRYF
NA	TRBJ2-5	TRBV6-1	NA	TGTGCCAGCAGTGAAATACGGGAGACCCAGTACTTC	CASSEIRETQYF
NA	TRBJ2-1	TRBV19	NA	TGTGCCAGTAGTGCCGTGAGGAGGGCCCACAATGAGCAGTTCTTC	CASSAVRRAHNEQFF
NA	TRBJ2-7	TRBV11-3	TRBD1	TGTGCCAGCAGCTTAGGGACAGGGGGCTACGAGCAGTACTTC	CASSLGTGGYEQYF
NA	TRBJ1-4	TRBV28	TRBD1	TGTGCCAGTACAGGGGGCGCCGTGCTAGGGCAAAAACTGTTTTTT	CASTGGAVLGQKLFF
NA	TRBJ1-5	TRBV11-2	NA	TGTGCCAGCAGCTTAGGCTTTGGGGGGGGTCAGCCCCAGCATTTT	CASSLGFGGGQPQHF
once	TRBJ1-2	TRBV5-8	NA	TGTGCCAGCAGCTCCACCACCCAGGGAGGGTATGGCTACACCTTC	CASSSTTQGGYGYTF
NA	TRBJ1-2	TRBV29-1	NA	TGCAGCGCCCGGGGCCAGTCCTATGGCTACACCTTC	CSARGQSYGYTF
NA	TRBJ2-7	TRBV18	TRBD1	TGTGCCAGCTCACCTCGGGACAGGGGCTACGAGCAGTACTTC	CASSPRDRGYEQYF
NA	TRBJ2-1	TRBV19	NA	TGTGCCAGTCGTGAGTACAATGAGCAGTTCTTC	CASREYNEQFF
NA	TRBJ1-4	TRBV5-4	NA	TGTGCCAGCAGCGAGACCGCTGTTGAAAAACTGTTTTTT	CASSETAVEKLFF
NA	TRBJ1-5	TRBV28	NA	TGTGCCAGCAGTTTTGGGCGGGGCAATCAGCCCCAGCATTTT	CASSFGRGNQPQHF
once	TRBJ2-7	TRBV24-1	NA	TGTGCCACCAGTGATCCGGCCGGGGGCGCGTACGAGCAGTACTTC	CATSDPAGGAYEQYF
NA	TRBJ2-5	TRBV5-4	NA	TGTGCCAGCAGCTTTGTAGGGGCGGCGGAGACCCAGTACTTC	CASSFVGAAETQYF
NA	TRBJ2-5	TRBV28	NA	TGTGCCAGCCAGTCAGGGGAAGAGACCCAGTACTTC	CASQSGEETQYF
NA	TRBJ1-1	TRBV5-4	NA	TGTGCCAGCAGCGACGGGGGGCGAAGGACTGAAGCTTTCTTT	CASSDGGRRTEAFF
NA	TRBJ1-2	TRBV5-6	TRBD1	TGTGCCAGCAGATCAGACCCCCGGGACAGGGGACAATATGGCTACACCTTC	CASRSDPRDRGQYGYTF
NA	TRBJ1-2	TRBV19	NA	TGTGCCAGTAGTATGCCGGCAATCGGGACACAAAATGTCCATGGCTACACCTTC	CASSMPAIGTQNVHGYTF
NA	TRBJ1-1	TRBV5-8	NA	TGTGCCAGCAGCTCATTGGGGCAGTGGACTGAAGCTTTCTTT	CASSSLGQWTEAFF